This TCR beta chain was retrieved from a study of beta chain features in type 1 diabetes. Study results and limitations: Type 1 diabetes patients showed a moderate but significant shortening of TCRB CDR3s in all four CD4+ subsets.

Isolated RNA was reverse transcribed in full, so expressed TCRB transcripts were sequenced. Naive, central memory and regulatory T cell samples produced a mean of approximately 3.6 million reads. The assay was immunoSEQ multiplex PCR, and TCRdb's table has in-frame clones only and misses some. This table has over 600,000 clones, about an eighth appearing once. This clone was seen only a few times. Its cognate antigen is unknown. The clonotype comes from a man aged 30 to 45 with type 1 diabetes. Sample: naive CD4+ T cells from blood.

The CDR3 DNA reads TGTGCCAGCAGTTATGGGCAGGTCATCGGGGAGCTGTTTTTT. Translation: CASSYGQVIGELFF. The chain recombines TRBV6-5 with TRBJ2-2; D gene uncertain. V was pared by 3 bases and J by 7 bases, with 12 bases between. The CDR3 totals 14 residues. CDR1 and CDR2 (germline): MNHEY, SVGAGI.